This TCR beta chain was sequenced for a study of cytomegalovirus exposure and HLA in healthy donors. The study's findings and limits: The classifier was said to identify cytomegalovirus status with high specificity and sensitivity. Cytomegalovirus association was assigned to about 150 TCR beta chains.

Only in-frame clones appear in the TCRdb table, and some are missing; sequencing was by immunoSEQ multiplex PCR. Here the sample spans fewer than 130,000 clones, around 90% being singletons. A note on this clone: Its cognate antigen is unknown.

This TCR was recovered from a woman aged 18-30 years in good health and CMV-seronegative. Material: PBMCs.

CDR3 in amino acids: CASSFPRHPGQGIYF. The CDR3 bases are TGTGCCAGCAGTTTTCCGCGCCACCCGGGACAAGGGATATACTTC. The chain joins TRBV28 to TRBJ2-5; D is possibly TRBD1 (6 bases). From germline, CDR1 is MDHEN and CDR2 SYDVKM. V was clipped by 3 bases and J by 14 bases, with 25 bases between them. This CDR3 comprises 15 residues.